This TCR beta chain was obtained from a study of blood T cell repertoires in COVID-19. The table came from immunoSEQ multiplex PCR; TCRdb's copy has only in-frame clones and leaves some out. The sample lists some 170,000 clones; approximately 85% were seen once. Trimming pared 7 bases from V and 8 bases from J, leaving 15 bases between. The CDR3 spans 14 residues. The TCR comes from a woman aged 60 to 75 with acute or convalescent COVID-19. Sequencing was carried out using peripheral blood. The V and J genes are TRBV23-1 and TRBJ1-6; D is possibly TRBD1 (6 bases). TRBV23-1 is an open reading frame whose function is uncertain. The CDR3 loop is CASTREAGDSPLHF. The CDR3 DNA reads TGCGCCAGCACTAGAGAGGCAGGGGATTCACCCCTCCACTTT.